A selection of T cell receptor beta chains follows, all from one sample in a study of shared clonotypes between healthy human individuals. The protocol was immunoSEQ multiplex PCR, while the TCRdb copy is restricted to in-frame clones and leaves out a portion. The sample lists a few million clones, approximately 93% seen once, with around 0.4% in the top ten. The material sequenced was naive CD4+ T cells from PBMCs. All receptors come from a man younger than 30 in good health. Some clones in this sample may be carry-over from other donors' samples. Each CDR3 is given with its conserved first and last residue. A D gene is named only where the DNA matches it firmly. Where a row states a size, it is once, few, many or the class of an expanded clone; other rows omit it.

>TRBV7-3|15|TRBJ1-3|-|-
CASRAYRESGNTIYF
TGTGCCAGCAGGGCCTACAGGGAATCTGGAAACACCATATATTTT
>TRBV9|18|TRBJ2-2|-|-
CASSVGWGVPRGTGELFF
TGTGCCAGCAGCGTAGGGTGGGGGGTACCCCGGGGCACCGGGGAGCTGTTTTTT
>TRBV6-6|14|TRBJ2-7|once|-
CASSYSGNYYEQYF
TGTGCCAGCAGTTACTCGGGGAACTACTACGAGCAGTACTTC
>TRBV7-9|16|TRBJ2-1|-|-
CASSFQQGHALNEQFF
TGTGCCAGCAGCTTCCAACAGGGCCACGCGTTGAATGAGCAGTTCTTC
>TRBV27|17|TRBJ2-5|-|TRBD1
CASSLSRTGGFKETQYF
TGTGCCAGCAGTTTATCTCGGACAGGGGGTTTTAAAGAGACCCAGTACTTC
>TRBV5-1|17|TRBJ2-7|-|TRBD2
CASSLAELAGGPSEQYF
TGCGCCAGCAGCTTGGCTGAATTAGCGGGAGGGCCAAGCGAGCAGTACTTC
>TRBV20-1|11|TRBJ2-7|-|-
CSASPSYEQYF
TGCAGTGCTAGTCCCAGCTACGAGCAGTACTTC
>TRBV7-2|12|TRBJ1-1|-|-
CASSDDHTEAFF
TGTGCCAGCAGCGACGACCACACTGAAGCTTTCTTT
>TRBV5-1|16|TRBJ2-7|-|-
CASRASGGESSYEQYF
TGCGCCAGCAGGGCCTCGGGCGGGGAGAGCTCCTACGAGCAGTACTTC
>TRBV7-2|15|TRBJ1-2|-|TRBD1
CASRAQGVPNYGYTF
TGTGCCAGCAGGGCCCAGGGGGTTCCTAACTATGGCTACACCTTC
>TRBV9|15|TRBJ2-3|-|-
CASSVAGVAGDTQYF
TGTGCCAGCAGCGTGGCAGGGGTTGCGGGAGATACGCAGTATTTT
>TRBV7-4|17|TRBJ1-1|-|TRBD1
CGLFRGRGLGKNTEAFF
TGTGGTCTGTTTAGGGGCAGGGGGCTCGGGAAGAACACTGAAGCTTTCTTT
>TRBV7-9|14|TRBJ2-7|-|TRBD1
CASNRGQGLDEQYF
TGTGCCAGCAACAGAGGACAGGGGCTGGACGAGCAGTACTTC
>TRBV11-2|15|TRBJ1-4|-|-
CASRRPGEGGEKLFF
TGTGCCAGCAGGAGACCGGGGGAAGGAGGTGAAAAACTGTTTTTT
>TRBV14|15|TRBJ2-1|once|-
CASSLTLTPRDEQFF
TGTGCCAGCAGCCTGACTCTGACCCCAAGGGATGAGCAGTTCTTC
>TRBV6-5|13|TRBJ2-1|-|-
CASTSGGWYEQFF
TGTGCCAGCACTTCGGGGGGCTGGTATGAGCAGTTCTTC
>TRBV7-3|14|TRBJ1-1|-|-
CASSLPGVNTEAFF
TGTGCCAGCAGCTTACCCGGAGTGAACACTGAAGCTTTCTTT
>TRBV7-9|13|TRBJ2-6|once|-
CASSLGGANVLTF
TGTGCCAGCAGCCTAGGGGGGGCCAACGTCCTGACTTTC
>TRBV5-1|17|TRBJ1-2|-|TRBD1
CASSSLPLWTGKYGYTF
TGCGCCAGCAGCTCGCTGCCCCTCTGGACAGGGAAGTATGGCTACACCTTC
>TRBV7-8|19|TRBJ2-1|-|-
CASSLVWPSAWSSYNEQFF
TGTGCCAGCAGCTTAGTTTGGCCTAGCGCATGGAGCTCCTACAATGAGCAGTTCTTC
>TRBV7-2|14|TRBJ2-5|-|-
CASSLGGTPETQYF
TGTGCCAGCAGCTTAGGCGGGACTCCGGAGACCCAGTACTTC
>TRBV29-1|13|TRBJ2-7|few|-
CSVGPDYSYEQYF
TGCAGCGTTGGCCCGGACTACTCCTACGAGCAGTACTTC
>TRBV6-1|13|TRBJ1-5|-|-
CASSGNGDQPQHF
TGTGCCAGCAGTGGGAACGGTGATCAGCCCCAGCATTTT
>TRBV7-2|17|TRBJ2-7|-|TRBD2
CASSAGLAGVRIYEQYF
TGTGCCAGCAGCGCTGGACTAGCGGGAGTCCGGATCTACGAGCAGTACTTC
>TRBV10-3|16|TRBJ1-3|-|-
CAISLGGALSGNTIYF
TGTGCCATCAGTCTTGGCGGAGCCCTCTCTGGAAACACCATATATTTT
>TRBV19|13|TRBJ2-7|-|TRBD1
CASSRTGAYEQYF
TGTGCCAGTAGTAGGACAGGGGCCTACGAGCAGTACTTC
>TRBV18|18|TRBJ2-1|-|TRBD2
CASSPYPLTSGFDNEQFF
TGTGCCAGCTCACCCTACCCCTTGACTAGCGGGTTTGACAATGAGCAGTTCTTC
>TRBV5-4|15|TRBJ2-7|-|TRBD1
CASSPTGTGTYEQYF
TGTGCCAGCAGCCCGACCGGGACAGGAACTTACGAGCAGTACTTC
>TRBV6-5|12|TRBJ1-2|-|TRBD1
CASSPDRGGYTF
TGTGCCAGCAGCCCCGACAGGGGTGGCTACACCTTC
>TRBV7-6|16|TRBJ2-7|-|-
CASSLARTGPRKEQYF
TGTGCCAGCAGCTTAGCTCGGACCGGCCCGCGGAAAGAGCAGTACTTC
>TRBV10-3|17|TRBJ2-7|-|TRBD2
CAISRTSGRENSYEQYF
TGTGCCATCAGTAGGACTAGCGGGAGGGAAAATTCCTACGAGCAGTACTTC